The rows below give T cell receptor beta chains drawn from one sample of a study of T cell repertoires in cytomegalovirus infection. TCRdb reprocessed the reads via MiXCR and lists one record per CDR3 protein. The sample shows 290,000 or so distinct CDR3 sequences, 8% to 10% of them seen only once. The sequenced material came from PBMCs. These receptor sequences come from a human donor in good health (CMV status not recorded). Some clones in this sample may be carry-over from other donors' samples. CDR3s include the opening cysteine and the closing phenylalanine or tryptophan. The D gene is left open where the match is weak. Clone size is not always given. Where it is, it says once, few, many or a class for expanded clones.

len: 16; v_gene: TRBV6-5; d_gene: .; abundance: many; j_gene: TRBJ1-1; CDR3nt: TGTGCCAGCAGAGTAGGGGCCTACCAAATGAACACTGAAGCTTTCTTT; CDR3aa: CASRVGAYQMNTEAFF
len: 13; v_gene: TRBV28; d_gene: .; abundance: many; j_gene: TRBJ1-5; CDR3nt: TGTGCCAGCACCGACAGGAATCGTCAGCCCCAGCATTTT; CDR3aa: CASTDRNRQPQHF
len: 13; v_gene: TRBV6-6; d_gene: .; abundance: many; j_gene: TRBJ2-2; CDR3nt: TGTGCCAGCAGTCGGAGAGAAACCGGGGAGCTGTTTTTT; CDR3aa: CASSRRETGELFF
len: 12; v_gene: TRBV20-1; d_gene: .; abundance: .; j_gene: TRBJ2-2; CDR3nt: TGCAGTGCTAGAGGAGGGCCCGGGGAGCTGTTTTTT; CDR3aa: CSARGGPGELFF
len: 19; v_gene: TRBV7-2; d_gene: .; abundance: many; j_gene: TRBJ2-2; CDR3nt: TGTGCCAGCAGCCCCCCGATCTTGGGGCTGGGCATGAACACCGGGGAGCTGTTTTTT; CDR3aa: CASSPPILGLGMNTGELFF
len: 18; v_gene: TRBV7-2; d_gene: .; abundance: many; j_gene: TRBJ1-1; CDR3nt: TGTGCCAGCAGCTTACTTCACTTCCCGAGGGAGGTGAACACTGAAGCTTTCTTT; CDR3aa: CASSLLHFPREVNTEAFF
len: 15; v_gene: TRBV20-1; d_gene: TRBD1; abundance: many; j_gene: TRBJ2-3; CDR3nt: TGCAGTGCTACGACTGACAGGGGTACCGCAGATACGCAGTATTTT; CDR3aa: CSATTDRGTADTQYF
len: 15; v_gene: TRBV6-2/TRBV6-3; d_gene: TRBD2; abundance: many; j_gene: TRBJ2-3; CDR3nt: TGTGCCAGCAGTTGGAGCGGGGGGGCCCCAGATACGCAGTATTTT; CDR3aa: CASSWSGGAPDTQYF
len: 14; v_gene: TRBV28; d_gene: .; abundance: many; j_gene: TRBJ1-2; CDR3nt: TGTGCCAGCAGTTTAACACAGCGGGACTATGGCTACACCTTC; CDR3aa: CASSLTQRDYGYTF
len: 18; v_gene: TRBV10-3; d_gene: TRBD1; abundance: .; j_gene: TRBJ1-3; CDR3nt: TGTGCCATCAGGGGGGGAGGGGGCGCCGATTCGTCTGGAAACACCATATATTTT; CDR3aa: CAIRGGGGADSSGNTIYF
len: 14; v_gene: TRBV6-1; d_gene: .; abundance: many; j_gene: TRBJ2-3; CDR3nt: TGTGCCAGCAGTGACGAGGAGGGGACAGATACGCAGTATTTT; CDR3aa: CASSDEEGTDTQYF
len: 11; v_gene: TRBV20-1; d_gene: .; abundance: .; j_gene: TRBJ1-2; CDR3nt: TGCAGTGCCCCCCGGAGCGGTGGCTACACCTTC; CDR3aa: CSAPRSGGYTF
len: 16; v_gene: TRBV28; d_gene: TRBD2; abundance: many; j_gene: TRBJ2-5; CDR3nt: TGTGCCAGCAGTCCCGGGACTAGCGGGGGAAGAGAGACCCAGTACTTC; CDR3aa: CASSPGTSGGRETQYF
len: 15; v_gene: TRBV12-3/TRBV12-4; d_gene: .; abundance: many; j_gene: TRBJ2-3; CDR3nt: TGTGCCAGCAGTTTAGCGCGGCAGGGCACAGATACGCAGTATTTT; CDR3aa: CASSLARQGTDTQYF
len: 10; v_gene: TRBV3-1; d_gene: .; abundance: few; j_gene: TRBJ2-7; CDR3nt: TGTGCCAGCAGCCATCTCAGGCAGTACTTC; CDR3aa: CASSHLRQYF